The clone carrying this T cell receptor beta chain showed up just a few times. The sample comes from a study of blood T cells in healthy people across ages. Alongside a J-beta primer mix, a sample-barcoded 5' primer served in a second PCR lasting about 6 to 12 cycles. Each single sample gave us at least 3 million CDR3-containing paired-end reads. TCRdb itself ran the 5' RACE reads through MiXCR, one entry per CDR3 protein. Here the sample spans 1.5 million to 1.8 million distinct CDR3 sequences, roughly two fifths being singletons. Germline V gene lookup returns CDR1 SGHTA and CDR2 FQGTGA. V was clipped by 2 bases and J by 8 bases; unmatched bases: 7. The CDR3 has 15 residues.

The chain links TRBV7-3 to TRBJ2-1; 9 nucleotides match TRBD2. The sequence derives from a woman younger than 30 in good health. The specimen sequenced was blood. DNA of the CDR3: TGTGCCAGCAGCTTAGTTGGCGGGAGGGTAGATGAGCAGTTCTTC. This gives the protein CASSLVGGRVDEQFF.